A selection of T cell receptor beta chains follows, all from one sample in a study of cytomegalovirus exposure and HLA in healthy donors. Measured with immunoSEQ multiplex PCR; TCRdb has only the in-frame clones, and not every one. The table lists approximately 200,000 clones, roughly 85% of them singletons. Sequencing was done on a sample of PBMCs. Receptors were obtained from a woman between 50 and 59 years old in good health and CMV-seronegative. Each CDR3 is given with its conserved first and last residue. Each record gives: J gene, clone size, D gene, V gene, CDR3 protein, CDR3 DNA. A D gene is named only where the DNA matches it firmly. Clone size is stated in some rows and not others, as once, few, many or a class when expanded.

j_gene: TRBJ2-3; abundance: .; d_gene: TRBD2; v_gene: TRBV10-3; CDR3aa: CAISDRGLAGADTQYF; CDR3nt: TGTGCCATCAGTGACCGAGGACTAGCGGGAGCAGATACGCAGTATTTT
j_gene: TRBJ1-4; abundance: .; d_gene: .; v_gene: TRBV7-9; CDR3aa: CASSSNRGAEKLSF; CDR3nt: TGTGCCAGCAGCTCTAATCGGGGGGCTGAAAAACTGTCTTTT
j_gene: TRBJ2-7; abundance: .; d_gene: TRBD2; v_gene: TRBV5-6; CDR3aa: CASSLAGWAGDHNEQYF; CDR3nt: TGTGCCAGCAGCTTGGCCGGCTGGGCGGGAGATCATAACGAGCAGTACTTC
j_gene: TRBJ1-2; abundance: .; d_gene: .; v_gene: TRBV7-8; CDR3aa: CASSLQGNYGYTF; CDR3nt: TGTGCCAGCAGCTTACAGGGGAACTATGGCTACACCTTC
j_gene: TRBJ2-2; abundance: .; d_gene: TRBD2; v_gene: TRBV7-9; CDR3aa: CASSLAAGGPPGRTGELFF; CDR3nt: TGTGCCAGCAGCTTAGCTGCGGGAGGGCCTCCCGGGCGCACCGGGGAGCTGTTTTTT
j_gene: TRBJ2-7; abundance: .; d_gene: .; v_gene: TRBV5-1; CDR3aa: CASSLHGRGDYEQYF; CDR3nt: TGCGCCAGCAGCTTGCACGGGCGCGGGGACTACGAGCAGTACTTC
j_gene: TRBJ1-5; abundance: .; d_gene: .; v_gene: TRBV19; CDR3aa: CASSIEGGPQHF; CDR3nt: TGTGCCAGTAGTATAGAGGGGGGACCCCAGCATTTT
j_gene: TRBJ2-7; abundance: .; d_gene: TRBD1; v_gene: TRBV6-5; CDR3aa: CASRERQGTYGQYF; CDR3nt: TGTGCCAGCAGAGAACGACAGGGTACCTATGGGCAGTACTTC
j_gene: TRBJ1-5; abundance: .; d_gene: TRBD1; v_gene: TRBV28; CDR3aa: CASSTRQGAQPQHF; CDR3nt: TGTGCCAGCAGTACCAGACAGGGGGCCCAGCCCCAGCATTTT
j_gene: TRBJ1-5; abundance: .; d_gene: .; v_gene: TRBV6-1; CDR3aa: CASKRYDSNQPQHF; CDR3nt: TGTGCCAGCAAGAGATACGATAGCAATCAGCCCCAGCATTTT
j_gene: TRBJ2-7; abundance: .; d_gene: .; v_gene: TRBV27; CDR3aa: CASSLNGRGKGQYF; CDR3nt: TGTGCCAGCAGTTTAAACGGCAGGGGTAAAGGGCAGTACTTC
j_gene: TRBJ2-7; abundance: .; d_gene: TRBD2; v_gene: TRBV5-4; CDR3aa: CASSSQGLAGEQYF; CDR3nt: TGTGCCAGCAGCTCCCAGGGACTAGCGGGGGAGCAGTACTTC
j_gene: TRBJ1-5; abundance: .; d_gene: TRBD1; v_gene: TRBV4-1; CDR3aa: CASSQSRLLDRGNQPQHF; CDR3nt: TGCGCCAGCAGCCAAAGCCGACTCCTCGACAGGGGAAATCAGCCCCAGCATTTT
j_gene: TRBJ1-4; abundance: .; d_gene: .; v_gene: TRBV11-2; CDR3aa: CASSPVATNEKLFF; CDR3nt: TGTGCCAGCAGCCCAGTTGCAACTAATGAAAAACTGTTTTTT
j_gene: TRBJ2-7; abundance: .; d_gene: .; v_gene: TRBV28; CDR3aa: CASSTDRDIYEQYF; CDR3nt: TGTGCCAGCAGTACCGATAGAGACATCTACGAGCAGTACTTC
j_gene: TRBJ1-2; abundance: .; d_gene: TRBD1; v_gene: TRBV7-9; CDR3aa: CASSLTGTGGGYTF; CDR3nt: TGTGCCAGCAGCTTAACCGGGACAGGGGGCGGCTACACCTTC
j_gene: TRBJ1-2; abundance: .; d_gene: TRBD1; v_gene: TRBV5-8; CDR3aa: CASSGGQGWDYGYTF; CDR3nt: TGTGCCAGCAGCGGAGGACAGGGGTGGGACTATGGCTACACCTTC
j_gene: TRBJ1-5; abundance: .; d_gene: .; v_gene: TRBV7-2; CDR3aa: CASSSLRDQPQHF; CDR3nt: TGTGCCAGCAGCTCCCTACGTGATCAGCCCCAGCATTTT
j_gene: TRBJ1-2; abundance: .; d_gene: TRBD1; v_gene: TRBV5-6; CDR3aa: CASAGQGVQGYTF; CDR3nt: TGTGCCAGCGCGGGACAGGGTGTTCAGGGCTACACCTTC
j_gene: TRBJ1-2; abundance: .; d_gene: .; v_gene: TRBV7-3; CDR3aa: CASSPSTGKYGYTF; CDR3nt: TGTGCCAGCAGCCCTTCGACGGGGAAATATGGCTACACCTTC
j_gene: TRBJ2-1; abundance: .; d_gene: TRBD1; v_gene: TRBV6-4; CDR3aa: CASSEVGTGFWNEQFF; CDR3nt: TGTGCCAGCAGTGAAGTAGGGACAGGGTTTTGGAATGAGCAGTTCTTC
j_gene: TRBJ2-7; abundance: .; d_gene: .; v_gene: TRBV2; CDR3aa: CASSDQGNEQYF; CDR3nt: TGTGCCAGCAGCGACCAGGGTAACGAGCAGTACTTC
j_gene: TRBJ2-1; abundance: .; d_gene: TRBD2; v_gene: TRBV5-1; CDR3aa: CASSLGSSGGSSEQFF; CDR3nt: TGCGCCAGCAGCCTTGGGTCTAGCGGGGGGTCCAGTGAGCAGTTCTTC
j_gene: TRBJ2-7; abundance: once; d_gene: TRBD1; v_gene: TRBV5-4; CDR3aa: CASSGVAGGAYEQYF; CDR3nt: TGTGCCAGCAGCGGGGTGGCAGGGGGCGCCTACGAGCAGTACTTC
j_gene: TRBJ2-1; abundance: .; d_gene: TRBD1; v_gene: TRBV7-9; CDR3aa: CASSPGGQGSGNEQFF; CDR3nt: TGTGCCAGCAGCCCGGGTGGACAGGGCTCTGGGAATGAGCAGTTCTTC
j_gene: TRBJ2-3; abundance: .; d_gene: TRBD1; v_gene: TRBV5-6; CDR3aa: CASSLAQTGNTQYF; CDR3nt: TGTGCCAGCAGCTTGGCCCAGACAGGGAATACGCAGTATTTT
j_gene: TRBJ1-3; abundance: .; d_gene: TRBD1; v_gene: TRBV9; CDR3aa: CASSVGTGGNTIYF; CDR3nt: TGTGCCAGCAGCGTAGGGACAGGGGGAAACACCATATATTTT
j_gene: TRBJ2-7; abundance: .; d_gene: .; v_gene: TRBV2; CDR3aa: CFKKETAYEQYF; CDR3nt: TGTTTCAAGAAGGAGACGGCATACGAGCAGTACTTC
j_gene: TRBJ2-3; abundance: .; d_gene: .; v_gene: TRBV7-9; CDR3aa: CASSDKTGIADTQYF; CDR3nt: TGTGCCAGCAGCGATAAAACAGGGATCGCAGATACGCAGTATTTT
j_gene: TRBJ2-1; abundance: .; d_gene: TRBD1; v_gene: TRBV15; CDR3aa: CATSRPGTGGNEQFF; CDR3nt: TGTGCCACCAGCAGGCCCGGGACAGGGGGGAATGAGCAGTTCTTC
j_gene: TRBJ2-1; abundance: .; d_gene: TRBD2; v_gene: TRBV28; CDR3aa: CASIPGGVSRGQFF; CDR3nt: TGTGCCAGCATCCCCGGGGGGGTCTCCCGGGGGCAGTTCTTC
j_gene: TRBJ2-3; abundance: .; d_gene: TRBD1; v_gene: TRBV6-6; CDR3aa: CASSDRGTDTQYF; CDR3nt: TGTGCCAGCAGTGACAGGGGGACAGATACGCAGTATTTT
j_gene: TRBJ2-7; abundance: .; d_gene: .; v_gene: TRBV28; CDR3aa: CASSPGGSNEQYF; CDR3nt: TGTGCCAGCAGCCCCGGCGGCAGTAACGAGCAGTACTTC
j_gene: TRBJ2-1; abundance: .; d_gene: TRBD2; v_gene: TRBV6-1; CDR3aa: CASRLAGSSYNEQFF; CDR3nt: TGTGCCAGCAGATTAGCGGGGAGCTCCTACAATGAGCAGTTCTTC
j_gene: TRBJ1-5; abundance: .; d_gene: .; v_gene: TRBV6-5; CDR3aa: CASGGGFSNQPQHF; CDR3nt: TGTGCCAGCGGGGGGGGGTTCAGCAATCAGCCCCAGCATTTT
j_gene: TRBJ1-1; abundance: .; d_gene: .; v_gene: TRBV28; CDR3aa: CASSLLLLGGGRTEAFF; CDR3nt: TGTGCCAGCAGTTTACTTCTGCTGGGGGGAGGGCGCACTGAAGCTTTCTTT
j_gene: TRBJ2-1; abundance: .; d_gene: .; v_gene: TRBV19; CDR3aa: CASSIVLTGSYNEQFF; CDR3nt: TGTGCCAGTAGTATAGTTTTGACAGGATCCTACAATGAGCAGTTCTTC
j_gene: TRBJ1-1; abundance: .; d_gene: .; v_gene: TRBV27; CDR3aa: CASSLSSSGNTEAFF; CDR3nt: TGTGCCAGCAGTTTATCTTCCTCGGGGAACACTGAAGCTTTCTTT
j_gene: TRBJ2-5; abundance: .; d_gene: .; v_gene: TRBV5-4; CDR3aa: CASSSPNQETQYF; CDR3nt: TGTGCCAGCAGCTCCCCCAACCAAGAGACCCAGTACTTC
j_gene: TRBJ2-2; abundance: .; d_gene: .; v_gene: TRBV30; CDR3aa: CAWTTQGQGGELFF; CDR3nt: TGTGCCTGGACCACTCAGGGACAAGGCGGGGAGCTGTTTTTT
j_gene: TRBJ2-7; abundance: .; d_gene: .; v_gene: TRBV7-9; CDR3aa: CASSLHGTRTLSSYEQYF; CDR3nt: TGTGCCAGCAGCTTACATGGGACTCGAACTTTGAGCTCCTACGAGCAGTACTTC
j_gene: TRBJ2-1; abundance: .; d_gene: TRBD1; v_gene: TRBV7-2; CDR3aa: CASSSDRGWYNEQFF; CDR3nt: TGTGCCAGCAGCTCCGACAGGGGTTGGTACAATGAGCAGTTCTTC
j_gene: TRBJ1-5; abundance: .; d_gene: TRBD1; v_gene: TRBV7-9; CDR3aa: CASSFSGQGAGQPQHF; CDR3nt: TGTGCCAGCAGCTTCTCGGGACAGGGGGCAGGTCAGCCCCAGCATTTT
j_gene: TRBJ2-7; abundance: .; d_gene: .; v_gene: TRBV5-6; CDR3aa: CASSLATYEQYF; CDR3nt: TGTGCCAGCAGCTTGGCCACTTACGAGCAGTACTTC
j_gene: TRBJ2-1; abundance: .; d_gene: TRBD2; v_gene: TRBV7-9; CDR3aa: CASSLLGSGKDEQFF; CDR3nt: TGTGCCAGCAGCTTATTAGGTAGCGGGAAGGATGAGCAGTTCTTC
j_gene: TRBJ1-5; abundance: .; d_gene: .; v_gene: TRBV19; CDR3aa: CASTGGGGSQPQHF; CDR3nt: TGTGCCAGTACCGGCGGGGGGGGCAGTCAGCCCCAGCATTTT
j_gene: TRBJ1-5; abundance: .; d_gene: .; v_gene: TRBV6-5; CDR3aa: CASGRRDNQPQHF; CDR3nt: TGTGCCAGCGGGAGGAGGGACAATCAGCCCCAGCATTTT
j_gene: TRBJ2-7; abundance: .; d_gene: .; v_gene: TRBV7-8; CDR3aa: CASSLIRVAAYEQYF; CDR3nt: TGTGCCAGCAGCTTAATACGCGTAGCCGCCTACGAGCAGTACTTC
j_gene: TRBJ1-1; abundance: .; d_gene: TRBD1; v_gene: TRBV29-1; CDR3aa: CSVDDRVTEAFF; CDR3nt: TGCAGCGTCGATGACAGGGTGACTGAAGCTTTCTTT
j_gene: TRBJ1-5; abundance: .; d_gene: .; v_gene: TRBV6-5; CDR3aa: CASSYAGVNQPQHF; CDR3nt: TGTGCCAGCAGTTACGCGGGGGTCAATCAGCCCCAGCATTTT
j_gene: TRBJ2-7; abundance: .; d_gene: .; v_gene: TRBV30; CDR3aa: CAWSRRSYEQYF; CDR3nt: TGTGCCTGGAGTAGGAGGTCCTACGAGCAGTACTTC
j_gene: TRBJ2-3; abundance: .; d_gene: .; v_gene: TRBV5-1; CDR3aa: CASSLGGRDTQYF; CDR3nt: TGCGCCAGCAGCTTGGGTGGGAGGGATACGCAGTATTTT
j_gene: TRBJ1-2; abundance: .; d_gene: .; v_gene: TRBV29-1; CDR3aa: CSVDSRVIGNYGYTF; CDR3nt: TGCAGCGTGGACAGCCGAGTCATAGGTAACTATGGCTACACCTTC
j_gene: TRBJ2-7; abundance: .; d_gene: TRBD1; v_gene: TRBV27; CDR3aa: CASSPRQGGEQYF; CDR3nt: TGTGCCAGCAGTCCCCGACAGGGCGGCGAGCAGTACTTC
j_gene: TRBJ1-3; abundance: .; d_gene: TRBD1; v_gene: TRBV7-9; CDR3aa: CASSLGQGARNTIYF; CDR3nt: TGTGCCAGCAGCTTAGGGCAGGGGGCGCGAAACACCATATATTTT
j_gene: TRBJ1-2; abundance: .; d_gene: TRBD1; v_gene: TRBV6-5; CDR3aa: CASSYSAGGYGYTF; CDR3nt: TGTGCCAGCAGTTACTCGGCAGGGGGCTATGGCTACACCTTC